This TCR beta chain was profiled in a study of CD8+ T cells in alopecia areata. The CDR3 loop spans 14 amino acids. The ends lost 4 bases at V and 0 bases at J; junction bases unmatched: 3. CDR1 is SGHDT, CDR2 YYEEEE, per germline. General study results and limits: Scalp sample data also include resident alphabeta T cells from normal skin.

Concerning this clone itself: The antigen is not known.

Extraction of RNA preceded its reverse transcription into cDNA, which served as the sequencing template. Some clones are missing from TCRdb's copy, which holds only in-frame ones; the method was immunoSEQ multiplex PCR. The data hold just over 150,000 clones, with 45% to 60% observed a single time. This specimen was CD8+ T cells sorted from blood, taken at week 0. The TCR comes from a human donor with alopecia areata. The gene calls are TRBV5-6 and TRBJ1-2; 7 bases match TRBD1. Here the CDR3 reads CASSPGTANYGYTF. DNA of the CDR3: TGTGCCAGCAGCCCAGGGACAGCTAACTATGGCTACACCTTC. The variable domain in full, completed from reference TRBV5-6 and TRBJ1-2, reads DAGVTQSPTHLIKTRGQQVTLRCSPKSGHDTVSWYQQALGQGPQFIFQYYEEEERQRGNFPDRFSGHQFPNYSSELNVNALLLGDSALYLCASSPGTANYGYTFGSGTRLTVV.